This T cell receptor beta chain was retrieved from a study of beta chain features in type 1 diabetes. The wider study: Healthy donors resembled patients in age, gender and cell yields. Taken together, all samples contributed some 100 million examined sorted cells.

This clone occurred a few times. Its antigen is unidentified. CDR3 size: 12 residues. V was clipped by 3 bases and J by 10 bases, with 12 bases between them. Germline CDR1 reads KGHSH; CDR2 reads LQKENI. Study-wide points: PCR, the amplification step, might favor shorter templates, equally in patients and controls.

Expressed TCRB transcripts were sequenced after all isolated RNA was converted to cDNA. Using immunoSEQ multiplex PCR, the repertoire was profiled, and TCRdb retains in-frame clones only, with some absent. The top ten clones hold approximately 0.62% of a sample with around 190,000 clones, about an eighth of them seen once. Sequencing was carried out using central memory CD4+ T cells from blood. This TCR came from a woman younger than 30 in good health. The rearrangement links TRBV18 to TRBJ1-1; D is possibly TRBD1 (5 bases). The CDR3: CASSPDSTAAFF. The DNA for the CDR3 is TGTGCCAGCTCACCCGACAGCACGGCAGCTTTCTTT.